The 24 T cell receptor beta chains reported below all come from one sample, sequenced in a study of CD8 T cells in Susac syndrome. Roughly 0.45 to 1 ug RNA was reverse transcribed with random hexamers. One entry per CDR3 protein, called by TCRdb with MiXCR from the immunoSEQ multiplex PCR reads. Counted here are 100,000 to 150,000 distinct CDR3 sequences, around 85% occurring once; the ten biggest clones make up roughly 0.5%. The sample was CD8+ T cells from PBMCs. The receptors stem from a human donor with multiple sclerosis.

This clonotype occurred once. This chain joins TRBV28 and TRBJ2-4; the match to TRBD1 covers 9 bases. Germline assignment: CDR1 MDHEN and CDR2 SYDVKM. The CDR3 totals 15 residues. V shed 2 bases and J 6 bases; nucleotides not matched to a gene: 5. The CDR3, as DNA: TGTGCCAGCAGTTTACGGACAGGGGCGGGAAACATTCAGTACTTC. Translated: CASSLRTGAGNIQYF.

The rearrangement links TRBV3-1 to TRBJ2-7; D not certain. From germline, CDR1 is LGHDT and CDR2 YNNKEL (reference sequence). V lost 3 bases to trimming and J lost 6 bases, with 9 bases between them. CDR3 length equals 12 residues. This chain's CDR3 is CASSQFGSEQYF. As DNA, the CDR3 is TGTGCCAGCAGCCAGTTTGGATCCGAGCAGTACTTC.

The chain recombines TRBV29-1 with TRBJ2-1; possible D gene TRBD2, 6 bases. Trimming shortened V by 2 bases and J by 4 bases, and 12 bases separated the two germline ends. The CDR3 is 14 residues long. The germline gives CDR1 SQVTM, CDR2 ANQGSEA. The CDR3 nucleotides read TGCAGCGTTGAATCGGAGGGAAATTACAATGAGCAGTTCTTC. Translating it yields CSVESEGNYNEQFF.

This chain joins TRBV27 and TRBJ2-3; TRBD2 might be the D (6 bases). The germline CDR1 and CDR2 sequences are MNHEY and SMNVEV (reference sequence). The CDR3 loop spans 17 amino acids. Trimming pared 7 bases from V and 1 base from J, leaving 21 bases between. The chain's CDR3 is CASKGIWVAERTDTQYF. CDR3 in DNA: TGTGCCAGCAAGGGGATTTGGGTAGCGGAGCGCACAGATACGCAGTATTTT.

The chain links TRBV4-3 to TRBJ2-1; maybe TRBD1 (6 bases). V was cut by 0 bases and J by 8 bases, with 20 bases left in between. CDR1 is LGHNA, CDR2 YSLEER, per germline. CDR3 length equals 17 residues. In DNA, the CDR3 is TGCGCCAGCAGCCAAGAGGTTCCCAGCCACGAGGGGGATGAGCAGTTCTTC. Translating gives CASSQEVPSHEGDEQFF.

This chain joins TRBV5-1 and TRBJ2-1; D is possibly TRBD2 (5 bases). The V gene lost 1 base and the J gene lost 2 bases, with 10 bases spanning the gap. The CDR3 loop spans 15 amino acids. Germline-derived CDR1 and CDR2 are SGHRS and YFSETQ. The CDR3 coding sequence is TGCGCCAGCAGCTTGAGAAGCGGCCCCTACAATGAGCAGTTCTTC. Protein product: CASSLRSGPYNEQFF.

The V call is TRBV27, the J call TRBJ1-5; 7 bases match TRBD1. Germline V gene data show CDR1 as MNHEY and CDR2 as SMNVEV (reference sequence). The CDR3 is 13 residues long. After removal of 7 bases from V and 6 bases from J, the junction contained 6 bases not matched to a gene. CDR3: CASTDRAGQPQHF. The CDR3, as DNA: TGTGCCAGCACCGACAGGGCGGGTCAGCCCCAGCATTTT.

The chain employs TRBV6-1 and TRBJ1-2; D remains ambiguous. Trimming took 0 bases from V and 4 from J, leaving 6 bases between them. The CDR3 extends over 13 amino acids. Germline V lookup: CDR1 MNHNS, CDR2 SASEGT. CDR3 sequence reads: CASSEADFYGYTF. The DNA of the CDR3 is TGTGCCAGCAGTGAAGCGGACTTCTATGGCTACACCTTC.

This chain connects TRBV20-1 to TRBJ1-1; possibly TRBD1 for D (6 bases). The CDR3 covers 11 residues. In germline, CDR1 is DFQATT, CDR2 SNEGSKA (reference sequence). Trimming shortened V by 5 bases and J by 7 bases, and 11 bases separated the two germline ends. The CDR3 nucleotides are TGCAGTGCTCCGGACAGAGGTGAAGCTTTCTTT. This translates into CSAPDRGEAFF.

This clonotype was seen a few times. The chain links TRBV9 to TRBJ2-4; 9 bases match TRBD2. The J segment lost 0 bases and the V segment lost 3 bases, leaving 1 base of the junction unmatched. CDR3 length equals 15 residues. Germline CDR1 and CDR2: SGDLS and YYNGEE. The CDR3 coding sequence is TGTGCCAGCAGCGGCGGGGGGGGAGCCAAAAACATTCAGTACTTC. Residues: CASSGGGGAKNIQYF. Based on the CDR3 plus reference TRBV9 and TRBJ2-4, the full variable domain is DSGVTQTPKHLITATGQRVTLRCSPRSGDLSVYWYQQSLDQGLQFLIQYYNGEERAKGNILERFSAQQFPDLHSELNLSSLELGDSALYFCASSGGGGAKNIQYFGAGTRLSVL.

In this sample, this clonotype turned up a few times. The chain couples TRBV4-3 to TRBJ2-2; D may be TRBD1 (5 bases). The ends were cut back, 1 base at V and 2 bases at J, with 8 bases in the middle. CDR3 length: 15 residues. Per germline, CDR1 LGHNA and CDR2 YSLEER. CDR3 region: CASSQGRVNTGELFF. CDR3 nucleotide sequence: TGCGCCAGCAGCCAAGGCAGGGTTAACACCGGGGAGCTGTTTTTT.

V usage is TRBV13 and J usage is TRBJ1-6; D gene uncertain. Per the germline V gene, CDR1 is PRHDT and CDR2 is FYEKMQ (reference sequence). V was cut by 8 bases and J by 9 bases, with 20 bases left in between. The CDR3 runs to 15 residues. The CDR3 protein is CASGETPGSISPLHF. CDR3 in DNA: TGTGCCAGCGGCGAAACCCCGGGATCAATTTCACCCCTCCACTTT.

V usage is TRBV6-1 and J usage is TRBJ1-5; D call uncertain. This CDR3 has 13 amino acids. V shed 5 bases and J shed 6 bases, with 11 bases lying between them. CDR1 and CDR2 from the germline V gene are MNHNS and SASEGT. CDR3 nucleotides: TGTGCCAGCAGTCGCGGAGGGAGTCAGCCCCAGCATTTT. Its translation: CASSRGGSQPQHF.

This chain connects TRBV4-2 to TRBJ2-2; 9 positions match TRBD2. The CDR3 spans 17 residues. The V segment lost 3 bases and the J segment 5 bases; nucleotides outside the gene matches: 10. CDR1 and CDR2 (germline): LGHNA, YNFKEQ. The CDR3 sequence is CASSHPDSGRLTGELFF. CDR3 coding DNA: TGTGCCAGCAGCCACCCCGACAGCGGGAGGTTAACCGGGGAGCTGTTTTTT.

The chain joins TRBV9 to TRBJ1-3; possible D gene TRBD1, 6 bases. V lost 3 bases, J lost 9 bases, and 19 bases lay in between. The CDR3 is made up of 15 amino acids. Germline V lookup: CDR1 SGDLS, CDR2 YYNGEE. In DNA, the CDR3 is TGTGCCAGCAGCGCTTGGGACACCGCTTTTAGCACCATATATTTT. Translated, it gives CASSAWDTAFSTIYF.

The chain is built from TRBV27 and TRBJ1-4; D might be TRBD1 (5 bases). Looked up from germline, CDR1 is MNHEY and CDR2 is SMNVEV (reference sequence). CDR3 size: 14 residues. Trimming removed 3 bases at V and 3 bases at J, with 8 bases between. The CDR3 loop reads CASSLVGANEKLFF. CDR3 sequence (DNA): TGTGCCAGCAGTTTGGTAGGGGCTAATGAAAAACTGTTTTTT. Complete variable domain (other parts from reference TRBV27 and TRBJ1-4): EAQVTQNPRYLITVTGKKLTVTCSQNMNHEYMSWYRQDPGLGLRQIYYSMNVEVTDKGDVPEGYKVSRKEKRNFPLILESPSPNQTSLYFCASSLVGANEKLFFGSGTQLSVL.

V gene TRBV12-3 or TRBV12-4 combines with J gene TRBJ1-4; weak D call: TRBD1 (5 bases). The CDR3 is 17 amino acids. Trimming took off 6 bases at V and 0 bases at J, with 17 bases between the two ends. CDR3 loop: CASRWSGVGATNEKLFF. The CDR3 DNA sequence: TGTGCCAGCAGGTGGAGCGGGGTAGGGGCAACTAATGAAAAACTGTTTTTT.

In this sample, this clonotype turned up a few times. V gene TRBV6-1 combines with J gene TRBJ2-7, with 9 bases lining up with TRBD1. The CDR3 is 15 amino acids. Trimming at V came to 5 bases and at J to 3 bases, leaving 8 bases not matched to a gene. Per germline, CDR1 MNHNS and CDR2 SASEGT. The CDR3 nucleotides read TGTGCCAGCAGTCCACAGACAGGGGGATTCTACGAGCAGTACGTC. Its translation: CASSPQTGGFYEQYV.

The chain carries TRBV30 and TRBJ2-7; 9 bases map to TRBD1. Germline V gene lookup returns CDR1 GTSNPN and CDR2 SVGIG (reference sequence). V was pared by 3 bases and J by 3 bases, with 6 bases of the junction left unmatched. The CDR3 length is 14 residues. As DNA, the CDR3 is TGTGCCTGGAGAAAACAGGGGGCGATCTACGAGCAGTACTTC. It yields the protein CAWRKQGAIYEQYF.

This chain links TRBV4-1 with TRBJ1-2; D gene unclear. The CDR3 has 15 residues. Trimming pared 7 bases from V and 5 bases from J, leaving 20 bases between. Looked up from germline, CDR1 is MGHRA and CDR2 is YSYEKL. The DNA for the CDR3 is TGCGCCAGCAAAGATCCCACAGAGACTGATTATGGCTACACCTTC. Translated: CASKDPTETDYGYTF.

This clonotype turned up a few times. V usage is TRBV6-1 and J usage is TRBJ2-5, with 13 nucleotides matching TRBD2. The CDR3 sequence is 15 residues long. Germline trimming cut 6 bases from V and 2 bases from J; bases unmatched to any gene: 3. The germline V gene has CDR1 MNHNS and CDR2 SASEGT. Here the CDR3 reads CASRAGLAGQETQYF. CDR3 coding DNA: TGTGCCAGCAGGGCGGGACTAGCGGGGCAAGAGACCCAGTACTTC.

The chain uses TRBV6-1 and TRBJ1-1; 10 bases match TRBD1. The J segment lost 5 bases and the V segment lost 6 bases, leaving 15 bases of the junction unmatched. In germline, CDR1 is MNHNS, CDR2 SASEGT. The CDR3 has 17 amino acids. The CDR3 DNA reads as TGTGCCAGCAGCGACCTGACAGGGGGCGGGGGGAGGACTGAAGCTTTCTTT. It specifies CASSDLTGGGGRTEAFF.

The chain has TRBV4-1 and TRBJ1-5; the D is unclear. V lost 0 bases, J lost 3 bases, and 12 bases lay in between. The germline CDR1 and CDR2 sequences are MGHRA and YSYEKL. The CDR3 runs to 16 residues. CDR3: CASSQEKGSLNQPQHF. In DNA form, the CDR3 reads TGCGCCAGCAGCCAAGAAAAAGGATCCCTCAATCAGCCCCAGCATTTT.

The rearrangement joins TRBV7-9 to TRBJ2-2; D is perhaps TRBD1 (6 bases). V was clipped by 5 bases and J by 1 base, with 11 bases between them. The CDR3 is 15 amino acids. Germline V gene lookup returns CDR1 SEHNR and CDR2 FQNEAQ (reference sequence). The CDR3 region is CASSIQTGNTGELFF. The CDR3 DNA reads TGTGCCAGCAGCATACAGACAGGGAACACCGGGGAGCTGTTTTTT.